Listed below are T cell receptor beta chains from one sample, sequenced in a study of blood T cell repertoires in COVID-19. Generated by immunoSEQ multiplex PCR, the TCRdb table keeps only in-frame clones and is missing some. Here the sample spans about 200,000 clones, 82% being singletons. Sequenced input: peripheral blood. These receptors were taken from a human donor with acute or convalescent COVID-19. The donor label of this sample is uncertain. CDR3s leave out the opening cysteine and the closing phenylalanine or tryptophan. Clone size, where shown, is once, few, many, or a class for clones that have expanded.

CDR3 protein: ASSRSSGRAGEQY
clone size: .
V gene: TRBV6-6

CDR3 protein: ASGGGLNSPLH
clone size: few
V gene: TRBV14

CDR3 protein: ASSPSREGYEQY
clone size: .
V gene: TRBV6-5

CDR3 protein: AWTFPGRVNSPLH
clone size: .
V gene: TRBV30

CDR3 protein: ASSRGGGANVLT
clone size: .
V gene: TRBV19

CDR3 protein: ASSYSELETQY
clone size: .
V gene: TRBV6-2/TRBV6-3

CDR3 protein: ASSSTGTPNTEAF
clone size: .
V gene: TRBV6-6

CDR3 protein: ASSLAGGHATEQF
clone size: .
V gene: TRBV5-1

CDR3 protein: ASSLGHTYEQY
clone size: few
V gene: TRBV27

CDR3 protein: SVLRAASTDTQY
clone size: .
V gene: TRBV29-1

CDR3 protein: SVGPGVSYSGANVLT
clone size: .
V gene: TRBV29-1

CDR3 protein: ASRVSGSGSEQF
clone size: .
V gene: TRBV2

CDR3 protein: ASSGDRGYEQY
clone size: .
V gene: TRBV18

CDR3 protein: ASSYPSEDYGYT
clone size: once
V gene: TRBV6-2/TRBV6-3

CDR3 protein: AWRAGGNQPQH
clone size: .
V gene: TRBV30

CDR3 protein: SVGQHREETQY
clone size: .
V gene: TRBV29-1

CDR3 protein: ASSHTGDTEAF
clone size: few
V gene: TRBV23-1

CDR3 protein: AITAGTNEKLF
clone size: .
V gene: TRBV10-3

CDR3 protein: ASSSRGSPSYEQY
clone size: once
V gene: TRBV5-6

CDR3 protein: ASSVGPGGMDTEAF
clone size: few
V gene: TRBV9

CDR3 protein: ASSPSGSLKGGTDTQY
clone size: few
V gene: TRBV4-2

CDR3 protein: ASKGPGVYEQY
clone size: .
V gene: TRBV28

CDR3 protein: ASSLGQVYGYT
clone size: .
V gene: TRBV12-3/TRBV12-4

CDR3 protein: ASSSEYGYNEQF
clone size: .
V gene: TRBV7-2

CDR3 protein: ASSLGGLLRPNEQF
clone size: .
V gene: TRBV11-3

CDR3 protein: ASSIDSTGGYEQY
clone size: .
V gene: TRBV19

CDR3 protein: ASSPGWGVQETQY
clone size: .
V gene: TRBV7-8

CDR3 protein: SANREETQY
clone size: .
V gene: TRBV20-1

CDR3 protein: ASSLGTGGVTGELF
clone size: .
V gene: TRBV5-1

CDR3 protein: ASSLVGGYHGYT
clone size: .
V gene: TRBV21-1

CDR3 protein: ASSIAPGLAGVYEQY
clone size: once
V gene: TRBV19

CDR3 protein: ASRGGYGRREPQH
clone size: .
V gene: TRBV2

CDR3 protein: ASSPPGPETQY
clone size: .
V gene: TRBV3-1/TRBV3-2

CDR3 protein: ASSISGRVRETQY
clone size: .
V gene: TRBV7-2

CDR3 protein: ASSLNIGTSGRNSGANVLT
clone size: .
V gene: TRBV7-8

CDR3 protein: ASSFRTGGKQPQH
clone size: .
V gene: TRBV28